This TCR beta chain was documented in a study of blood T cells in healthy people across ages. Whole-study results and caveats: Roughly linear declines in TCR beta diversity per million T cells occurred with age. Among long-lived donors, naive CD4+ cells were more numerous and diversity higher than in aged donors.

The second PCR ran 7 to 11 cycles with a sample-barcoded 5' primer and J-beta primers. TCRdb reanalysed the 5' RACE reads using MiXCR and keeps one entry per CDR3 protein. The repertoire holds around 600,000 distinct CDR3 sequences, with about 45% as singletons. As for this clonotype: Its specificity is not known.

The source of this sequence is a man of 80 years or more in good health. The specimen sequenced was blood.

CDR3 amino acids: CASSLSSGTTEAFF. The CDR3 nucleotides are TGTGCCAGCAGCTTATCTTCCGGGACCACTGAAGCTTTCTTT. This chain connects TRBV7-3 to TRBJ1-1; possible D gene TRBD1, 5 bases. Germline CDR1 and CDR2: SGHTA and FQGTGA. The CDR3 covers 14 residues. Trimming left V 2 bases short and J 4 bases short, with 11 bases between.